This T cell receptor beta chain was profiled in a study of early T cells in non-severe SARS-CoV-2 infection. The germline V gene has CDR1 LNHDA and CDR2 SQIVND (reference sequence). Unmatched junction bases numbered 2, after V lost 2 bases and J lost 7 bases. The CDR3 is 14 residues long. TCRdb itself ran the 5' RACE reads through MiXCR, one entry per CDR3 protein. The data contain about 61,000 distinct CDR3 sequences, about 12% of them singletons. As regards this clonotype: Its specificity is not known.

Findings and limits, study-wide: VDJdb matching skewed toward anti-spike CD8 responses, missing private and CD4 specificities.

The sequence came from an adult who was a healthcare worker with PCR-confirmed SARS-CoV-2 infection or an uninfected control (not recorded which). The donor label of this sample is uncertain. The sample here was whole blood, taken at baseline. The V call is TRBV19, the J call TRBJ1-4, with TRBD1 matching over 9 bases. The CDR3 DNA reads as TGTGCCAGTAGTATACGGGACAGGGTTGAAAAACTGTTTTTT. The encoded protein is CASSIRDRVEKLFF. Full variable domain (missing parts from reference TRBV19 and TRBJ1-4): DGGITQSPKYLFRKEGQNVTLSCEQNLNHDAMYWYRQDPGQGLRLIYYSQIVNDFQKGDIAEGYSVSREKKESFPLTVTSAQKNPTAFYLCASSIRDRVEKLFFGSGTQLSVL.